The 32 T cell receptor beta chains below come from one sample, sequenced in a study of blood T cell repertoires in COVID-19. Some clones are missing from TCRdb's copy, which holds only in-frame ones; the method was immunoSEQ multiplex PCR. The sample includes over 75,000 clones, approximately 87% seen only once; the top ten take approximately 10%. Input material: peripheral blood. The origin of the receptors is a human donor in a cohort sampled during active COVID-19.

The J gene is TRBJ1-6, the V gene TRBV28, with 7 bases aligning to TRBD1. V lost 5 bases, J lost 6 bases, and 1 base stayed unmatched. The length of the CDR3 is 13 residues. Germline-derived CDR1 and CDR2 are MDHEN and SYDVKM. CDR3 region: CASSDRVNSPLHF. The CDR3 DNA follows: TGTGCCAGCAGTGACAGGGTTAATTCACCCCTCCACTTT.

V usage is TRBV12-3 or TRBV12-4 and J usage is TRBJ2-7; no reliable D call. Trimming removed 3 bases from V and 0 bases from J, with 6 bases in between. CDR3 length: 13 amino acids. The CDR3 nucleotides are TGTGCCAGCAGTTTGGGCCGCTCCTACGAGCAGTACTTC. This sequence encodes CASSLGRSYEQYF.

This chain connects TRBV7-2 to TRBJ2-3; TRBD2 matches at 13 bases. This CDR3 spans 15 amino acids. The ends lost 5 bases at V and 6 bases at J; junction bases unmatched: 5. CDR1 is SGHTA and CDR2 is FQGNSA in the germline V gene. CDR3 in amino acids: CASSPRLAGGDTQYF. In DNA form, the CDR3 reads TGTGCCAGCAGCCCGAGACTAGCGGGAGGCGATACGCAGTATTTT.

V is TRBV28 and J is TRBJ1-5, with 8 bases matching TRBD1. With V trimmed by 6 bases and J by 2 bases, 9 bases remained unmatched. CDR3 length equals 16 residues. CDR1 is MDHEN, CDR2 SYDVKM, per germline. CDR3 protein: CASRKSRGQGNQPQHF. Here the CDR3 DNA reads TGTGCCAGCAGAAAAAGCAGGGGGCAGGGCAATCAGCCCCAGCATTTT. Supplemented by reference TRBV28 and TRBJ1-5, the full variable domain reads DVKVTQSSRYLVKRTGEKVFLECVQDMDHENMFWYRQDPGLGLRLIYFSYDVKMKEKGDIPEGYSVSREKKERFSLILESASTNQTSMYLCASRKSRGQGNQPQHFGDGTRLSIL.

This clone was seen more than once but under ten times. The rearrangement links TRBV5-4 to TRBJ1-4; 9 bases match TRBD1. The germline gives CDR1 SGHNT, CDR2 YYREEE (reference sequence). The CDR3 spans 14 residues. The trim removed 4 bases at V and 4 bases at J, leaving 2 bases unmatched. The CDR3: CASSRTGVNEKLFF. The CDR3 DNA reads TGTGCCAGCAGCCGGACAGGGGTTAATGAAAAACTGTTTTTT.

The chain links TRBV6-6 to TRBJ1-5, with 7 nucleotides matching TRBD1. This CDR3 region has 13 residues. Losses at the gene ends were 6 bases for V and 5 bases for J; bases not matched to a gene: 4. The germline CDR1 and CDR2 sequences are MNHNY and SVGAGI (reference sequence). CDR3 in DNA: TGTGCCAGCAGCCTCGGACAGGATCAGCCCCAGCATTTT. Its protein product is CASSLGQDQPQHF.

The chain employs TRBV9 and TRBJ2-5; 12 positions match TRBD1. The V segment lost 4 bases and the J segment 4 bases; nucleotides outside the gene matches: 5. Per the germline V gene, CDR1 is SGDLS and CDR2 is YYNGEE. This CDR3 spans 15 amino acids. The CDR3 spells CASSPGTGGAETQYF. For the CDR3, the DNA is TGTGCCAGCAGCCCAGGGACAGGGGGCGCAGAGACCCAGTACTTC. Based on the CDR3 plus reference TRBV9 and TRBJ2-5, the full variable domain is DSGVTQTPKHLITATGQRVTLRCSPRSGDLSVYWYQQSLDQGLQFLIQYYNGEERAKGNILERFSAQQFPDLHSELNLSSLELGDSALYFCASSPGTGGAETQYFGPGTRLLVL.

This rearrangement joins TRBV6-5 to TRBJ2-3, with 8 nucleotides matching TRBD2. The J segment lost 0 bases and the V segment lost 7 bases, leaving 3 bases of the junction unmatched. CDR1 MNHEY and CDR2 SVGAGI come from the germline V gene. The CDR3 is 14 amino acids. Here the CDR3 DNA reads TGTGCCAGCACCGGGGGGGTAAGCACAGATACGCAGTATTTT. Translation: CASTGGVSTDTQYF.

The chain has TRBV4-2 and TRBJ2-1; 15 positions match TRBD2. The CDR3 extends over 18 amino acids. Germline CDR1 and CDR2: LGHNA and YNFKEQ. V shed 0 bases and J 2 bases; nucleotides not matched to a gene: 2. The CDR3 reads CASSQDRTSGGAYNEQFF. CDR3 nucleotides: TGTGCCAGCAGCCAAGACAGGACTAGCGGGGGGGCCTACAATGAGCAGTTCTTC.

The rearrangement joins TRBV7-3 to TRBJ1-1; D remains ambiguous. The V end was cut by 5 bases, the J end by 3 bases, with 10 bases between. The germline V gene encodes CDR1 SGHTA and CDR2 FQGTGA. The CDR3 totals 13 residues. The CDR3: CASSVRFDTEAFF. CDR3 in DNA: TGTGCCAGCAGCGTGAGATTTGACACTGAAGCTTTCTTT.

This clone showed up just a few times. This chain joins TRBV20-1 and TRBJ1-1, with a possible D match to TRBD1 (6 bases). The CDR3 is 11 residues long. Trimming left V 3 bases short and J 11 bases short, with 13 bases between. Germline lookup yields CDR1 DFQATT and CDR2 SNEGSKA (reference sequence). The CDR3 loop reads CSASPGASAFF. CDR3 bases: TGCAGTGCTAGTCCAGGGGCTTCGGCTTTCTTT.

The CDR3 nucleotides read TGTGCCATCAGTGTCGGGACAAGCGGAGAGCCCCAGCATTTT. Its protein is CAISVGTSGEPQHF. The V and J genes are TRBV10-3 and TRBJ1-5, with D perhaps matching TRBD1 (6 bases). Germline V CDR1 and CDR2: ENHRY, SYGVKD. CDR3 size: 14 residues. The V gene lost 4 bases and the J gene lost 8 bases, with 15 bases spanning the gap.

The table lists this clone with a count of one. Here the CDR3 reads CAIRPGTGGKGYTF. In DNA form, the CDR3 reads TGTGCCATCAGACCCGGGACAGGGGGAAAAGGCTACACCTTC. The V and J genes are TRBV10-3 and TRBJ1-2, with 11 nucleotides matching TRBD1. The CDR3 sequence is 14 residues long. V shed 6 bases, J shed 8 bases, and the junction held 8 bases outside the gene matches. Germline CDR1 and CDR2: ENHRY and SYGVKD.

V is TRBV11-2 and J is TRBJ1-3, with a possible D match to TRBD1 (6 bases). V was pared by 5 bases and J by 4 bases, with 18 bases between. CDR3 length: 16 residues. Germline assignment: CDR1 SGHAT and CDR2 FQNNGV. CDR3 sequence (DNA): TGTGCCAGCAGCCCCTCCGGGGCAGGGACAGGAAACACCATATATTTT. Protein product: CASSPSGAGTGNTIYF.

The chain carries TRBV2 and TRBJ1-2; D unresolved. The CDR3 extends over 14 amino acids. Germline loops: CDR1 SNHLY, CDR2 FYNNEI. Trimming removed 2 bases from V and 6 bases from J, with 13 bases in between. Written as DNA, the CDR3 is TGTGCCAGCAGTGAAAGGTCGGGAGAAGATGGCTACACCTTC. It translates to CASSERSGEDGYTF. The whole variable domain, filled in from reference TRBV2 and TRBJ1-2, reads EPEVTQTPSHQVTQMGQEVILRCVPISNHLYFYWYRQILGQKVEFLVSFYNNEISEKSEIFDDQFSVERPDGSNFTLKIRSTKLEDSAMYFCASSERSGEDGYTFGSGTRLTVV.

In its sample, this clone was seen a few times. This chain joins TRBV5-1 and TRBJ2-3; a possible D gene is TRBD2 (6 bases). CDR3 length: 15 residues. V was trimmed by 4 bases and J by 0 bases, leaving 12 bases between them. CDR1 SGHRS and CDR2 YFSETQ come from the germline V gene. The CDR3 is CASSRTSRSTDTQYF. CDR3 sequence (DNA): TGCGCCAGCAGCCGCACTAGCCGGAGCACAGATACGCAGTATTTT.

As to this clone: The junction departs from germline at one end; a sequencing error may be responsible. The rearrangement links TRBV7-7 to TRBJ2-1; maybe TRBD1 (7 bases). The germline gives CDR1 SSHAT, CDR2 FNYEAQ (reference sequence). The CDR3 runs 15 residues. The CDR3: CASSPSTGEVNEQFF. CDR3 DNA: TGTGCTAGCAGCCCAAGCACAGGGGAGGTCAATGAGCAGTTCTTC.

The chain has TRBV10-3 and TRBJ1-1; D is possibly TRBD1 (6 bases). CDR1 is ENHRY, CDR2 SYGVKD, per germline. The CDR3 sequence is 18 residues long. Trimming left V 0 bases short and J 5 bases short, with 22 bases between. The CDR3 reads CAISESGRGRGGGTEAFF. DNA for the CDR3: TGTGCCATCAGTGAGTCAGGCAGGGGAAGAGGTGGGGGAACTGAAGCTTTCTTT.

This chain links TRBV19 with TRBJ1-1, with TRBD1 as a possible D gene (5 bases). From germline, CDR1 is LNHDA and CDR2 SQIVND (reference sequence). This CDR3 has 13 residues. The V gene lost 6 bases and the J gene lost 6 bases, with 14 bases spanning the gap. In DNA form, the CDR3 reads TGTGCCAGTAGGCGCACCGACAGCGCTGAAGCTTTCTTT. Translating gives CASRRTDSAEAFF.

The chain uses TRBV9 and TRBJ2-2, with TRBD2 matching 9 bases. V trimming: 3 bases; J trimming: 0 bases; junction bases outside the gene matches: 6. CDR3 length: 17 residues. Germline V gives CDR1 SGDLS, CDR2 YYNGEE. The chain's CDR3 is CASSANSGGTNTGELFF. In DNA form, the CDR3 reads TGTGCCAGCAGCGCGAATAGCGGGGGCACGAACACCGGGGAGCTGTTTTTT.

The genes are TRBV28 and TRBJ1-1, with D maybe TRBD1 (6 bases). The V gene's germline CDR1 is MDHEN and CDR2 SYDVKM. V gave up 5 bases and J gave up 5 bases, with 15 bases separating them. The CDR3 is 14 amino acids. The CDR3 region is CASSPGTRRTEAFF. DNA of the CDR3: TGTGCCAGCAGTCCCGGGACACGGAGAACTGAAGCTTTCTTT.

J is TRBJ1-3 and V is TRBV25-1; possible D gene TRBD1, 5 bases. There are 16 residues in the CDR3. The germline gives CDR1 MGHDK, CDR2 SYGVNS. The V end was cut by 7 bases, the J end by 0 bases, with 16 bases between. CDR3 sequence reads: CASTPGGASSGNTIYF. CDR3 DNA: TGTGCCAGCACCCCCGGAGGGGCGAGCTCTGGAAACACCATATATTTT.

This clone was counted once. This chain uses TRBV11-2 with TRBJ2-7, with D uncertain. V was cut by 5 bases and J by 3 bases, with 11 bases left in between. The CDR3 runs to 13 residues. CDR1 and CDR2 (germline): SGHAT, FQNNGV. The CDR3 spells CASSAHNSYEQYF. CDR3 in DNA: TGTGCCAGCAGCGCCCACAACAGCTACGAGCAGTACTTC.

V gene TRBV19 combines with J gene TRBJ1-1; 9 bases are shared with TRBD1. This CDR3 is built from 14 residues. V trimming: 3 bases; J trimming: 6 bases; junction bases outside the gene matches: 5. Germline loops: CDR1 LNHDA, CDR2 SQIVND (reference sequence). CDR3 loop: CASSIPGTGPEAFF. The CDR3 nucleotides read TGTGCCAGTAGTATCCCTGGGACAGGGCCTGAAGCTTTCTTT.

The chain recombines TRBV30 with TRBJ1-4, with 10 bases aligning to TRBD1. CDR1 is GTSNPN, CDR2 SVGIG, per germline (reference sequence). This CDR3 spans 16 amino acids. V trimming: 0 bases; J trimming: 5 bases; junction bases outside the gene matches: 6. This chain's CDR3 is CAWSVQGQGPNEKLFF. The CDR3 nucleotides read TGTGCCTGGAGTGTACAGGGACAGGGGCCAAATGAAAAACTGTTTTTT.

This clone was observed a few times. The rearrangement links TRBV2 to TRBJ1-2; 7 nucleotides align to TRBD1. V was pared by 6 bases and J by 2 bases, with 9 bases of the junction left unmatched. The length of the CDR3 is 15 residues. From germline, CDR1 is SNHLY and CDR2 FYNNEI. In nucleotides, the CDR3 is TGTGCCAGCAGCGAGAATAGGGGGCCGAACTATGGCTACACCTTC. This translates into CASSENRGPNYGYTF.

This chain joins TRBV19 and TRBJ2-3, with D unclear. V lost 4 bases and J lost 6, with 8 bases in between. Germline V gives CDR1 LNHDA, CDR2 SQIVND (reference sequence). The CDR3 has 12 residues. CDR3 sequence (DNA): TGTGCCAGTAGTACCATACAGGATACGCAGTATTTT. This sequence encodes CASSTIQDTQYF.

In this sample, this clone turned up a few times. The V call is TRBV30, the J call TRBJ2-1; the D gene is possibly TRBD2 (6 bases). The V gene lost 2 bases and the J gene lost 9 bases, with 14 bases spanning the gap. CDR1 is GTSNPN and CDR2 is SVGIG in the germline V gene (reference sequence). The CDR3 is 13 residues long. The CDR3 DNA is TGTGCCTGGAGTTTGACTAGTTCATCTGAGCAGTTCTTC. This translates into CAWSLTSSSEQFF.

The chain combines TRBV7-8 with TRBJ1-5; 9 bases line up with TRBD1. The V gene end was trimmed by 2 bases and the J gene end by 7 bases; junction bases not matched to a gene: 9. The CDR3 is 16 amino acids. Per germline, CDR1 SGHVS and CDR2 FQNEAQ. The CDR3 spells CASSLSLGQGRQPQHF. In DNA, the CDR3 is TGTGCCAGCAGCTTAAGTCTGGGACAGGGTCGCCAGCCCCAGCATTTT.

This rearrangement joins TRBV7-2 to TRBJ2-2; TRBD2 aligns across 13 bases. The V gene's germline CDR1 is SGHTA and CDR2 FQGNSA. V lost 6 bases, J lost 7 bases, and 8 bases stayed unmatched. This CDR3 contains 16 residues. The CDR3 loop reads CASRPTSGRVNGELFF. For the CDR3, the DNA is TGTGCCAGCAGGCCCACTAGCGGGAGGGTTAACGGGGAGCTGTTTTTT. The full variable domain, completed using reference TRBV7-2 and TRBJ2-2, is GAGVSQSPSNKVTEKGKDVELRCDPISGHTALYWYRQSLGQGLEFLIYFQGNSAPDKSGLPSDRFSAERTGGSVSTLTIQRTQQEDSAVYLCASRPTSGRVNGELFFGEGSRLTVL.

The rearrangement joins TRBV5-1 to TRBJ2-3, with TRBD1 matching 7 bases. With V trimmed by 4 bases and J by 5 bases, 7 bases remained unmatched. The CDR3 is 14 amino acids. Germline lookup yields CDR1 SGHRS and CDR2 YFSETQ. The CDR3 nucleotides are TGCGCCAGCAGCCAAGACAGGGTGGAAGATACGCAGTATTTT. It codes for CASSQDRVEDTQYF.

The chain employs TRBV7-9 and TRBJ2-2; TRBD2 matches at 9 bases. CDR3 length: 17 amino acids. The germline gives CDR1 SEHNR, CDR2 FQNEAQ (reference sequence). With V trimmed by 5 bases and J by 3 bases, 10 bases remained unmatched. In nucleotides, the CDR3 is TGTGCCAGCAGCCGACTTGCGGGAGGGCCTGACACCGGGGAGCTGTTTTTT. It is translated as CASSRLAGGPDTGELFF.